Reported below is one T cell receptor beta chain. Antigen unknown. The V gene lost 5 bases and the J gene lost 2 bases, with 10 bases spanning the gap. The CDR3 has 13 residues. Included in the TCR beta cDNA libraries were unique molecular identifiers. A single record per CDR3 protein comes from TCRdb applying MiXCR to the PCR reads. Here the sample spans approximately 630,000 distinct CDR3 sequences, about 60% being singletons. The data were taken from a study of post-analysis software for immune sequencing data. Notes on the study in general: Four or five TRBV segments (TRBV5-6, TRBV5-1 and TRBV20-1 among them) occurred more frequently in patients than in controls. The normalized Chao1 diversity of multiple sclerosis patients was significantly lower than that of controls.

The source of this sequence is a girl aged 2-10 years with multiple sclerosis. Input material: blood. The rearrangement links TRBV12-3 or TRBV12-4 to TRBJ2-7; D possibly corresponds to TRBD2 (6 bases). This CDR3 reads CASSKGLPYEQYF. The CDR3 bases are TGTGCCAGCAGTAAGGGACTTCCCTACGAGCAGTACTTC.